This TCR beta chain was captured by sequencing in a study of T cell responses to AZD1222 COVID-19 vaccine. Whole-study findings and limits: Spike as a whole was targeted by vaccine-associated CD4 TCRs, dominant at 160-218 and 743-854. Repertoire collection took place solely once the T cell response had peaked. Baseline seropositivity characterized only 5 or 6 AZD1222 recipients. Most donors were white British, females outnumbered males, and clonal diversity was possibly underestimated.

Here immunoSEQ multiplex PCR was the method, and the copy in TCRdb shows in-frame clones only, minus some. The sample includes under 70,000 clones, approximately 85% seen only once; the top ten take approximately 23%. Comment on this clone: Its cognate antigen is unknown.

The junction had 9 bases not matched to a gene; V was cut back by 5 bases and J by 6 bases. Germline V gene data show CDR1 as SGHTA and CDR2 as FQGTGA. The CDR3 has 16 amino acids. The chain links TRBV7-3 to TRBJ2-1; 11 nucleotides match TRBD2. This clonotype was sampled from an adult in good health. The input for sequencing was peripheral blood, taken on day 0 of MenACWY control vaccination. CDR3 in amino acids: CASSPGGSGGANEQFF. The CDR3, as DNA: TGTGCCAGCAGCCCCGGTGGTAGCGGGGGGGCCAATGAGCAGTTCTTC. Full variable domain (missing parts from reference TRBV7-3 and TRBJ2-1): GAGVSQTPSNKVTEKGKYVELRCDPISGHTALYWYRQSLGQGPEFLIYFQGTGAADDSGLPNDRFFAVRPEGSVSTLKIQRTERGDSAVYLCASSPGGSGGANEQFFGPGTRLTVL.